The rows below give T cell receptor beta chains drawn from one sample of a study of cytomegalovirus exposure and HLA in healthy donors. Produced via immunoSEQ multiplex PCR; TCRdb's table is partial and in-frame only. Of 150,000 to 190,000 clones listed, approximately 72% are singletons. Input material: PBMCs. These receptors were taken from a man between 18 and 29 years old in good health and CMV-seronegative. CDR3s leave out the opening cysteine and the closing phenylalanine or tryptophan. Clone size is given for some rows only: seen once, a few or many times, or a class if the clone is expanded.

>NA|TRBV7-9
SSSFGGSLNYGYT
>NA|TRBV28
ASSFTGGYSGNTIY
>NA|TRBV10-1
ASIRLAAYNEQF
>NA|TRBV9
ASSQGGQTERETQY
>few|TRBV4-1
ASSQEGGDFAQYNEQF
>few|TRBV7-2
ASSLTGGTAVGNTIY
>NA|TRBV13
ASSLPSAGELF
>NA|TRBV30
AWTASGSDEQF
>NA|TRBV6-5
ASSPTGNQETQY
>once|TRBV7-2
ASSPRTSGRGSSEQY
>few|TRBV6-1
ASSERLKRTGGHEQY
>once|TRBV9
ALLPNYGYT
>NA|TRBV25-1
ASSESGYRINSYNEQF
>NA|TRBV28
ASSTGAVLYEQY
>few|TRBV7-9
SSSFVAGGPISEQF
>NA|TRBV7-9
SSRGTEQY
>NA|TRBV11-2
ASSLNRGGATQETQY
>NA|TRBV30
AWRRAGLPYEQY
>NA|TRBV5-4
ASSLGSGLSTDTQY
>NA|TRBV5-4
ASSSRDSNTGELF
>NA|TRBV4-3
ASSQDGGASYYEQY
>NA|TRBV7-2
ASSLLAGGPPDTQY
>once|TRBV5-1
ASSLVAGGTDTQY
>NA|TRBV7-9
SSSLTQRPAGAGDTQY
>NA|TRBV18
ASSHGTSRRYEQY
>NA|TRBV27
ASSTTGARRNQPQH
>NA|TRBV7-9
ASSLASGGKGYGYT
>NA|TRBV6-6
ASSSIQGVNQPQH
>NA|TRBV7-2
ASSLAGGATQETQY
>NA|TRBV6-4
ASSETGDRGNYGYT
>NA|TRBV6-5
ASTLTGTGNSPLH
>NA|TRBV7-8
ASSTRTGHTQY
>NA|TRBV6-5
ASAPGLGYEQF
>NA|TRBV27
ASSPGFEGTGTRQY
>NA|TRBV28
ASSLDGLSTDTQY
>few|TRBV6-6
ASSYTSGPSYNEQF
>NA|TRBV7-9
ASSFGLAGQETQY
>NA|TRBV4-1
ASSQGLVGGRQETQY
>NA|TRBV5-1
ASSLGQGYEKLF
>NA|TRBV29-1
SGRGGATDTQY
>NA|TRBV7-9
SSSTGQGSYEQY
>NA|TRBV30
AWNQGTSQDQPQH